This TCR beta chain was found in a study of control samples from healthy donors and cancer patients. Germline CDR1 reads MNHNS; CDR2 reads SASEGT. V was clipped by 4 bases and J by 7 bases; unmatched bases: 6. This CDR3 is built from 16 residues. Only in-frame clones appear in the TCRdb table, and some are missing; sequencing was by immunoSEQ multiplex PCR. The sample records approximately 82,000 clones, approximately 93% being singletons. This clonotype was sampled from a woman aged 40-49 years with lung cancer. Sample: PBMCs. The V call is TRBV6-1, the J call TRBJ2-5, with TRBD2 identical over 16 bases. CDR3 loop: CASSAPGLAGGRTQYF. The CDR3 DNA follows: TGTGCCAGCAGTGCACCGGGACTAGCGGGGGGGCGGACCCAGTACTTC.